Detailed here is one T cell receptor (beta chain). PCR amplification relied on 60 Vbeta primers (plus 13 Jbeta primers). Sequencing was performed with immunoSEQ multiplex PCR; in TCRdb, only in-frame clones are kept and a portion is missing. The sample records around 180,000 clones, around 81% being singletons. The data were taken from a study of cytomegalovirus exposure and HLA in healthy donors. V lost 2 bases and J lost 2; bases outside the gene matches: 7. The CDR3 totals 17 residues. CDR1 and CDR2 from the germline V gene are KGHSH and LQKENI. This receptor was obtained from a man aged 18 to 35 in good health and CMV-seronegative. This chain joins TRBV18 and TRBJ2-3; 10 positions agree with TRBD2. Sequenced input: PBMCs. CDR3 nucleotides: TGTGCCAGCTCACCAAGCCCTAGCGGGGGCTTCACAGATACGCAGTATTTT. Its protein product is CASSPSPSGGFTDTQYF.